The 21 T cell receptor beta chains below all came from one sample that was sequenced in a study of blood T cell repertoires in COVID-19. The method was immunoSEQ multiplex PCR; TCRdb's version includes in-frame clones alone and lacks a portion of them. The table includes 150,000 to 250,000 clones, 85% to 95% detected once. Sequences were obtained from peripheral blood. These receptors were obtained from a man aged 30 to 45 with COVID-19, enrolled during active disease.

In its sample, this clone was seen once. V gene TRBV6-4 combines with J gene TRBJ1-2, with D perhaps matching TRBD1 (6 bases). Trimming left V 3 bases short and J 8 bases short, with 16 bases between. The germline V gene encodes CDR1 MRHNA and CDR2 SNTAGT. The CDR3 covers 14 residues. The CDR3 sequence is CASSEGQGLGGYTF. The CDR3 nucleotides are TGTGCCAGCAGTGAGGGGCAGGGGTTGGGCGGCTACACCTTC.

The CDR3 DNA follows: TGTGCCAGCAGTGAAGCGGCCCCCACAGGCGCGGGCTACACCTTC. This translates into CASSEAAPTGAGYTF. This rearrangement joins TRBV2 to TRBJ1-2; TRBD1 might be the D (5 bases). Germline V gives CDR1 SNHLY, CDR2 FYNNEI. The CDR3 spans 15 residues. Trimming stripped 0 bases from V and 8 bases from J, with 16 bases between.

The V and J genes are TRBV6-5 and TRBJ1-6, with 8 bases fitting TRBD1. This CDR3 is 14 amino acids long. The germline V gene encodes CDR1 MNHEY and CDR2 SVGAGI. V shed 7 bases, J shed 8 bases, and the junction held 7 bases outside the gene matches. This chain's CDR3 is CASTPGQGDSPLHF. The CDR3 region has the DNA TGTGCCAGCACCCCAGGACAGGGCGATTCACCCCTCCACTTT.

This chain connects TRBV5-6 to TRBJ1-1; D is unresolved. With 5 bases removed from V and 1 base from J, the gap between germline ends came to 12 bases. This CDR3 is built from 14 residues. The V gene's germline CDR1 is SGHDT and CDR2 YYEEEE. CDR3 residues: CASRGLHGNTEAFF. CDR3 DNA sequence: TGTGCCAGCAGGGGCCTGCACGGGAACACTGAAGCTTTCTTT.

V gene TRBV7-3 combines with J gene TRBJ2-3, with 10 bases identical to TRBD2. Germline CDR1 and CDR2: SGHTA and FQGTGA. Losses at the gene ends were 5 bases for V and 1 base for J; bases not matched to a gene: 6. This CDR3 contains 16 residues. The CDR3, as DNA: TGTGCCAGCAGCCATCATCTAGCGGGGGGCACAGATACGCAGTATTTT. Its protein product is CASSHHLAGGTDTQYF.

The CDR3 reads CASSLIQENTGELFF. DNA of the CDR3: TGCGCCAGCAGCTTGATACAGGAGAACACCGGGGAGCTGTTTTTT. The chain joins TRBV5-1 to TRBJ2-2; D may be TRBD1 (5 bases). Trimming stripped 1 base from V and 1 base from J, with 8 bases between. Germline V lookup: CDR1 SGHRS, CDR2 YFSETQ. This CDR3 is built from 15 residues.

The rearrangement joins TRBV12-2 to TRBJ2-5; the table names TRBD2, a call not compared with the DNA. TRBV12-2 is a pseudogene locus. The CDR3 length is 12 residues. This CDR3 is CASRQGGERGYF. The CDR3 DNA reads TGTGCAAGTCGCCAGGGTGGGGAGCGGGGGTACTTC.

This chain uses TRBV10-1 with TRBJ1-2, with 7 bases identical to TRBD1. From germline, CDR1 is WNHNN and CDR2 SYGVQD (reference sequence). This CDR3 is 13 amino acids long. The junction had 4 bases not matched to a gene; V was cut back by 6 bases and J by 3 bases. Here the CDR3 DNA reads TGCGCCAGCAGCGCCGGGACAGACTATGGCTACACCTTC. Residues: CASSAGTDYGYTF.

The CDR3 here is CASSLGGRDYGYTF. In DNA, the CDR3 is TGTGCCAGTAGTCTGGGCGGGAGGGACTATGGCTACACCTTC. The chain carries TRBV19 and TRBJ1-2, with D hard to call. Germline V gene sequence: CDR1 LNHDA, CDR2 SQIVND (reference sequence). Trimming removed 5 bases at V and 3 bases at J, with 13 bases between. The CDR3 is 14 residues long.

The chain combines TRBV5-1 with TRBJ1-1, with 7 bases fitting TRBD1. The germline gives CDR1 SGHRS, CDR2 YFSETQ. V gave up 4 bases and J gave up 3 bases; unmatched junction bases: 6. This CDR3 region has 14 residues. Written as DNA, the CDR3 is TGCGCCAGCAGCCCCACAGGGGCGGACACTGAAGCTTTCTTT. This encodes CASSPTGADTEAFF.

V usage is TRBV2 and J usage is TRBJ1-1; D is uncertain. The CDR3 has 13 residues. Germline-derived CDR1 and CDR2 are SNHLY and FYNNEI. V gave up 11 bases and J gave up 4 bases, with 17 bases separating them. CDR3 loop: CAGSGGRTTEAFF. CDR3 in DNA: TGTGCCGGATCCGGCGGGCGCACCACTGAAGCTTTCTTT.

This clone has only one observation. CDR3 amino acids: CASSSGQDVNGYTF. DNA of the CDR3: TGCGCCAGCAGCTCCGGACAGGACGTAAATGGCTACACCTTC. The chain combines TRBV5-1 with TRBJ1-2, with 7 bases fitting TRBD1. V shed 3 bases, J shed 6 bases, and the junction held 8 bases outside the gene matches. CDR1 and CDR2 from the germline V gene are SGHRS and YFSETQ. The CDR3 spans 14 residues.

The chain joins TRBV5-1 to TRBJ1-4, with D possibly being TRBD1 (6 bases). Germline V gene sequence: CDR1 SGHRS, CDR2 YFSETQ. V lost 4 bases, J lost 0 bases, and 13 bases lay in between. The CDR3 is 16 residues long. The CDR3 nucleotides read TGCGCCAGCAGCCTTCAGGGGTCTTCAACTAATGAAAAACTGTTTTTT. Its translation: CASSLQGSSTNEKLFF.

This clone was seen a single time. The V and J genes are TRBV9 and TRBJ1-3; D might be TRBD1 (5 bases). The CDR3 spans 15 residues. V shed 4 bases and J shed 5 bases, with 16 bases lying between them. Germline V gene lookup returns CDR1 SGDLS and CDR2 YYNGEE. CDR3 nucleotide sequence: TGTGCCAGCAGCCTAGGTGGTCGACAGAGAAACACCATATATTTT. Translating it yields CASSLGGRQRNTIYF.

CDR3: CASSQPDRGPDTQYF. Written as DNA, the CDR3 is TGCGCCAGCAGCCAACCCGACAGGGGCCCAGATACGCAGTATTTT. This chain joins TRBV4-1 and TRBJ2-3; TRBD1 aligns across 8 bases. CDR1 is MGHRA and CDR2 is YSYEKL in the germline V gene. This CDR3 comprises 15 residues. The ends lost 2 bases at V and 4 bases at J; junction bases unmatched: 5.

V usage is TRBV11-1 and J usage is TRBJ1-1; the D gene is possibly TRBD1 (5 bases). The germline V gene encodes CDR1 SGHAT and CDR2 FQDESV (reference sequence). CDR3 length: 13 amino acids. Trimming pared 2 bases from V and 3 bases from J, leaving 7 bases between. CDR3 sequence reads: CASSLSGDTEAFF. The CDR3 DNA follows: TGTGCCAGCAGCTTATCGGGGGACACTGAAGCTTTCTTT.

The V and J genes are TRBV30 and TRBJ1-6; maybe TRBD1 (6 bases). The germline gives CDR1 GTSNPN, CDR2 SVGIG (reference sequence). The germline V and J ends were trimmed by 2 bases and 7 bases, with 12 bases remaining between them. There are 14 residues in the CDR3. In nucleotides, the CDR3 is TGTGCCTGGAGTTTCAGGCAGGGGAATTCACCCCTCCACTTT. Its protein product is CAWSFRQGNSPLHF.

CDR3 residues: CASSQDGSGGVETQYF. The CDR3 DNA reads TGTGCCAGCAGCCAAGACGGTAGCGGGGGGGTAGAGACCCAGTACTTC. The gene calls are TRBV4-2 and TRBJ2-5, with 11 positions matching TRBD2. CDR3 size: 16 residues. Germline V gene lookup returns CDR1 LGHNA and CDR2 YNFKEQ. The V segment lost 0 bases and the J segment 4 bases; nucleotides outside the gene matches: 4.

This clone was picked up one time. J is TRBJ1-2 and V is TRBV6-1; 10 bases fit TRBD1. This CDR3 spans 13 amino acids. V lost 1 base, J lost 7 bases, and 0 bases stayed unmatched. CDR1 MNHNS and CDR2 SASEGT come from the germline V gene. For the CDR3, the DNA is TGTGCCAGCAGTGAAGGGACAGGGGGTGGCTACACCTTC. This encodes CASSEGTGGGYTF.

The rearrangement links TRBV27 to TRBJ2-5; 9 bases match TRBD2. The CDR3 is made up of 16 amino acids. Germline values: CDR1 MNHEY, CDR2 SMNVEV (reference sequence). The J segment lost 5 bases and the V segment lost 5 bases, leaving 12 bases of the junction unmatched. CDR3 sequence (DNA): TGTGCCAGCAGTGATGGGACTAGCAGCCCTTCTGAGACCCAGTACTTC. This gives the protein CASSDGTSSPSETQYF.

The sample holds one count of this clone. The chain links TRBV10-1 to TRBJ2-1; D might be TRBD1 (5 bases). Trimming shortened V by 3 bases and J by 6 bases, and 12 bases separated the two germline ends. This CDR3 has 14 residues. Germline assignment: CDR1 WNHNN and CDR2 SYGVQD (reference sequence). The CDR3 loop is CASSDREGLNEQFF. In DNA, the CDR3 is TGCGCCAGCAGTGACAGGGAAGGCCTCAATGAGCAGTTCTTC.